This entry describes one T cell receptor beta chain. This entry is derived from a study of blood T cell repertoires in COVID-19. Study overall: The United States, Italy and Spain were the sources of the acute and convalescent COVID-19 samples. Sample material is recorded as cDNA or gDNA derived from T cells, B-cell-depleted T cells, or PBMCs.

Original processing notes: Using reference gene primer amplification, nucleated cell counts were estimated. Clones were read by immunoSEQ multiplex PCR, and TCRdb kept only the in-frame ones, dropping some. V, J and clone size reflect that table, while D and trimming were determined from the DNA. This table holds roughly 150,000 clones, roughly 90% found once. Trimming took off 2 bases at V and 0 bases at J, with 8 bases between the two ends. CDR1 is KGHSH and CDR2 is LQKENI in the germline V gene. The CDR3 covers 15 residues. The clonotype was recovered from a man in his sixties with acute or convalescent COVID-19. The source material was peripheral blood. V and J are TRBV18 and TRBJ1-5; D gene ambiguous. CDR3 coding DNA: TGTGCCAGCTCACCAAAGGGAGATAGCAATCAGCCCCAGCATTTT. Translating gives CASSPKGDSNQPQHF.